These 21 T cell receptor beta chains share one sample of origin, sequenced in a study of preoperative IRX-2 immunotherapy in early breast cancer. Treatment in this sample: preoperative locoregional IRX-2 cytokine immunotherapy. Data came from immunoSEQ multiplex PCR; TCRdb stores just in-frame clones and leaves some out. The data show roughly 93,000 clones, just over 85% seen once. The source was tumor tissue, collected after IRX-2 immunotherapy. These receptors were taken from a human donor with breast cancer.

A few counts support this clone. The chain couples TRBV10-2 to TRBJ1-2; 9 bases agree with TRBD1. The CDR3 is 12 residues long. V was pared by 6 bases and J by 4 bases, with 0 bases of the junction left unmatched. CDR1 is WSHSY, CDR2 SAAADI, per germline. CDR3 sequence (DNA): TGCGCCAGCAGGGACAGGGGCTATGGCTACACCTTC. It is translated as CASRDRGYGYTF.

The chain combines TRBV19 with TRBJ1-4; 10 nucleotides line up with TRBD1. Germline V gene lookup returns CDR1 LNHDA and CDR2 SQIVND (reference sequence). Germline trimming cut 6 bases from V and 5 bases from J; bases unmatched to any gene: 3. CDR3 length: 14 amino acids. The CDR3 sequence: CASSRTGGNEKLFF. The CDR3 DNA sequence: TGTGCCAGTAGCCGGACAGGGGGGAATGAAAAACTGTTTTTT.

The rearrangement uses TRBV6-8 and TRBJ2-3, with TRBD1 as a possible D gene (6 bases). Germline CDR1 is MNHGY and CDR2 is SAAAGT. With 7 bases removed from V and 1 base from J, the gap between germline ends came to 12 bases. This CDR3 contains 14 residues. In DNA form, the CDR3 reads TGTGCCAGCAAGTATACAGGGCGCACAGATACGCAGTATTTT. Its protein product is CASKYTGRTDTQYF.

The chain couples TRBV11-3 to TRBJ1-1; the D is unclear. Germline loops: CDR1 SGHNT, CDR2 YENEEA. Trimming took 5 bases from V and 2 from J, leaving 12 bases between them. The CDR3 runs to 14 residues. In DNA form, the CDR3 reads TGTGCCAGCAGCGGGTGGACGGGAAACACTGAAGCTTTCTTT. Translation: CASSGWTGNTEAFF.

The chain carries TRBV6-8 and TRBJ2-3; the match to TRBD1 covers 7 bases. The germline V gene has CDR1 MNHGY and CDR2 SAAAGT. The CDR3 runs to 14 residues. V trimming: 6 bases; J trimming: 0 bases; junction bases outside the gene matches: 3. The DNA for the CDR3 is TGTGCCAGCAGCCTGACAGGGAGCACAGATACGCAGTATTTT. Amino acids: CASSLTGSTDTQYF.

This chain connects TRBV5-1 to TRBJ2-5; a possible D gene is TRBD2 (6 bases). This CDR3 has 14 amino acids. The V and J ends lost 4 bases and 0 bases respectively, with 10 bases between them. Germline assignment: CDR1 SGHRS and CDR2 YFSETQ. Here the CDR3 reads CASSPGDYQETQYF. The CDR3, as DNA: TGCGCCAGCAGCCCCGGGGACTACCAAGAGACCCAGTACTTC.

The chain couples TRBV30 to TRBJ1-5; maybe TRBD1 (6 bases). Trimming took 1 base from V and 6 from J, leaving 19 bases between them. This CDR3 contains 16 residues. Germline V gene data show CDR1 as GTSNPN and CDR2 as SVGIG (reference sequence). Here the CDR3 reads CAWSDRKRGAGQPQHF. Written as DNA, the CDR3 is TGTGCCTGGAGTGACCGCAAGAGGGGGGCCGGTCAGCCCCAGCATTTT. Full variable domain (remainder filled in from reference TRBV30 and TRBJ1-5): SQTIHQWPATLVQPVGSPLSLECTVEGTSNPNLYWYRQAAGRGLQLLFYSVGIGQISSEVPQNLSASRPQDRQFILSSKKLLLSDSGFYLCAWSDRKRGAGQPQHFGDGTRLSIL.

The chain carries TRBV7-2 and TRBJ1-4, with D perhaps TRBD1 (5 bases). Germline V lookup: CDR1 SGHTA, CDR2 FQGNSA. Trimming removed 10 bases at V and 5 bases at J, with 14 bases between. This CDR3 is 13 amino acids long. CDR3 DNA: TGTGCCACCCAATTGGGGGGAAATGAAAAACTGTTTTTT. Translated, it gives CATQLGGNEKLFF.

J is TRBJ1-5 and V is TRBV19, with 8 bases matching TRBD1. From germline, CDR1 is LNHDA and CDR2 SQIVND (reference sequence). Unmatched junction bases numbered 8, after V lost 8 bases and J lost 2 bases. The CDR3 loop spans 15 amino acids. For the CDR3, the DNA is TGTGCCAGTGCTGACAGGGGTAATGGCAATCAGCCCCAGCATTTT. Its translation: CASADRGNGNQPQHF.

Worth noting for this clone: Owing to an unread or ambiguous base, the encoded residue is reported as X. This chain connects TRBV28 to TRBJ1-6; D gene unclear. Germline V lookup: CDR1 MDHEN, CDR2 SYDVKM. V dropped 6 bases and J dropped 7 bases, with 13 bases sitting between them. This CDR3 has 14 amino acids. DNA of the CDR3: TGTGCCAGCAGGCCTYCCCCAAGCAATTCACCCCTCCACTTT. It is translated as CASRPXPSNSPLHF.

This chain uses TRBV11-3 with TRBJ2-7; 11 bases are a match to TRBD1. Germline CDR1 is SGHNT and CDR2 is YENEEA. The CDR3 spans 15 residues. The V segment lost 4 bases and the J segment 4 bases; nucleotides outside the gene matches: 6. CDR3 bases: TGTGCCAGCAGCTCGCCGGGACAGGGGGTGTACGAGCAGTACTTC. It is translated as CASSSPGQGVYEQYF.

V and J are TRBV2 and TRBJ1-4, with a tentative D call TRBD1 (6 bases). Germline lookup yields CDR1 SNHLY and CDR2 FYNNEI. Trimming removed 7 bases at V and 3 bases at J, with 9 bases between. CDR3 length equals 13 residues. DNA for the CDR3: TGTGCCAGCAAGGAGGGGGCTAATGAAAAACTGTTTTTT. It translates to CASKEGANEKLFF.

The chain is built from TRBV11-3 and TRBJ1-1; weak D call: TRBD1 (6 bases). Trimming cost V 8 bases and J 3 bases, with 16 bases left between them. This CDR3 region has 14 residues. The germline V gene has CDR1 SGHNT and CDR2 YENEEA. CDR3 in amino acids: CASGRQAGYTEAFF. The CDR3 DNA reads TGTGCCAGCGGACGACAGGCGGGTTACACTGAAGCTTTCTTT.

The V call is TRBV6-7, the J call TRBJ1-5; D is undetermined. TRBV6-7 is an ORF for which the function is uncertain. The CDR3 totals 13 residues. Trimming took off 5 bases at V and 7 bases at J, with 12 bases between the two ends. CDR3 region: CASSEARRQPQHF. The CDR3 DNA reads TGTGCCAGCAGTGAAGCGAGAAGGCAGCCCCAGCATTTT.

V is TRBV5-1 and J is TRBJ1-4, with D possibly being TRBD1 (5 bases). The CDR3 covers 16 residues. V was pared by 5 bases and J by 0 bases, with 14 bases between. CDR1 SGHRS and CDR2 YFSETQ come from the germline V gene. The CDR3 reads CASSLSGTATNEKLFF. CDR3 nucleotides: TGCGCCAGCAGTTTATCCGGGACTGCAACTAATGAAAAACTGTTTTTT.

The chain combines TRBV28 with TRBJ1-1; weak D call: TRBD1 (5 bases). CDR1 and CDR2 from the germline V gene are MDHEN and SYDVKM. V was pared by 3 bases and J by 7 bases, with 12 bases between. CDR3 length equals 13 residues. The CDR3 region is CASSFGQGLEAFF. CDR3 coding DNA: TGTGCCAGCAGTTTCGGTCAGGGTCTTGAAGCTTTCTTT. The complete variable domain, with remaining parts taken from reference TRBV28 and TRBJ1-1, reads DVKVTQSSRYLVKRTGEKVFLECVQDMDHENMFWYRQDPGLGLRLIYFSYDVKMKEKGDIPEGYSVSREKKERFSLILESASTNQTSMYLCASSFGQGLEAFFGQGTRLTVV.

Here the CDR3 reads CASSDGHLNYGYTF. CDR3 bases: TGCGCCAGCAGTGATGGCCATTTGAACTATGGCTACACCTTC. The V and J genes are TRBV10-2 and TRBJ1-2; no reliable D call. Germline lookup yields CDR1 WSHSY and CDR2 SAAADI. The CDR3 loop spans 14 amino acids. V was pared by 3 bases and J by 2 bases, with 10 bases between.

CDR3 in amino acids: CASSTLGQQETQYF. The DNA of the CDR3 is TGTGCCAGTAGTACCCTCGGTCAACAAGAGACCCAGTACTTC. The chain couples TRBV19 to TRBJ2-5, with unresolved D. Germline values: CDR1 LNHDA, CDR2 SQIVND (reference sequence). The CDR3 runs 14 residues. Trimming took off 4 bases at V and 2 bases at J, with 11 bases between the two ends.

The chain recombines TRBV18 with TRBJ1-1, with TRBD1 identical over 9 bases. The V segment lost 8 bases and the J segment 1 base; nucleotides outside the gene matches: 5. CDR3 size: 14 residues. The V gene's germline CDR1 is KGHSH and CDR2 LQKENI. This CDR3 is CASRGGQGNTEAFF. The CDR3, as DNA: TGTGCCAGCCGGGGGGGACAGGGGAACACTGAAGCTTTCTTT.

The CDR3 DNA follows: TGTGCCAGTACCCTCAGGGGGAGACTTAGGAACACTGAAGCTTTCTTT. This gives the protein CASTLRGRLRNTEAFF. The rearrangement uses TRBV19 and TRBJ1-1, with 7 bases fitting TRBD1. Germline V lookup: CDR1 LNHDA, CDR2 SQIVND (reference sequence). V dropped 7 bases and J dropped 1; count of bases not matched to a gene: 12. The CDR3 contains 16 residues.

This clone was observed a few times. This chain uses TRBV6-8 with TRBJ2-7; 8 nucleotides align to TRBD1. CDR1 MNHGY and CDR2 SAAAGT come from the germline V gene. V trimming: 4 bases; J trimming: 4 bases; junction bases outside the gene matches: 9. This CDR3 region has 15 residues. The CDR3 here is CASSSPRTGMYEQYF. In DNA form, the CDR3 reads TGTGCCAGCAGTTCCCCCAGGACAGGGATGTACGAGCAGTACTTC.